The 6 T cell receptor beta chains in this list originate from one sample, sequenced in a study of T cells in Graves' hyperthyroidism and ophthalmopathy. TCR beta CDR3 sequences were amplified from RNA transcripts. HTBI primers drove first-round RT-PCR of the TCR CDR3. In TCRdb, the multiplex PCR reads were re-called with MiXCR into one record per CDR3 protein. The table has roughly 500,000 distinct CDR3 sequences, more than 11% seen once. The sample consisted of blood. The receptor source for this set is a woman under 40 with Graves' hyperthyroidism that later progressed to Graves' ophthalmopathy.

This clonotype was counted ten times or more. The chain combines TRBV5-1 with TRBJ2-7; a weak D match, TRBD1 (6 bases). Trimming took 5 bases from V and 0 from J, leaving 15 bases between them. CDR3 length: 15 amino acids. Germline V gene sequence: CDR1 SGHRS, CDR2 YFSETQ. The CDR3 sequence is CASSPGAFSSYEQYF. CDR3 DNA sequence: TGCGCCAGCAGTCCAGGGGCCTTCTCCTCCTACGAGCAGTACTTC.

The sample holds many counts of this clonotype. The gene calls are TRBV7-8 and TRBJ1-1; 12 bases are shared with TRBD1. V lost 0 bases and J lost 3; bases outside the gene matches: 5. Germline V lookup: CDR1 SGHVS, CDR2 FQNEAQ. There are 17 residues in the CDR3. The CDR3 nucleotides are TGTGCCAGCAGCTTAGCGGGGACAGGGGGCGCGCACACTGAAGCTTTCTTT. Encoded protein: CASSLAGTGGAHTEAFF.

This clonotype occurred many times. The chain combines TRBV18 with TRBJ1-1; 7 nucleotides align to TRBD1. The CDR3 has 16 residues. CDR1 KGHSH and CDR2 LQKENI come from the germline V gene. Trimming removed 3 bases from V and 2 bases from J; junction bases left unmatched: 9. CDR3 loop: CASSPFQGGANTEAFF. As DNA, the CDR3 is TGTGCCAGCTCACCTTTCCAGGGGGGGGCCAACACTGAAGCTTTCTTT.

With respect to this clonotype: This may be a read error: a much more frequent sequence differs by one nucleotide. J is TRBJ2-1 and V is TRBV28; D gene ambiguous. The CDR3 consists of 15 residues. Looked up from germline, CDR1 is MDHEN and CDR2 is SYDVKM. The chain's CDR3 is CASSFIFSSYNGQFF. The CDR3 nucleotides read TGTGCCAGCAGTTTTATCTTTTCCTCCTACAATGGGCAGTTCTTC.

Ten or more counts support this clonotype. The V gene is TRBV14, the J gene TRBJ1-4, with no clear D. CDR1 is SGHDN and CDR2 is FVKESK in the germline V gene. V lost 3 bases and J lost 11, with 10 bases in between. The CDR3 runs 12 residues. CDR3 protein: CASSHDWRKLFF. CDR3 nucleotides: TGTGCCAGCAGCCACGATTGGAGGAAACTGTTTTTT.

This clonotype was observed a single time. One base away lies a much larger clone, so this may be a sequencing read error. The rearrangement uses TRBV3-1 and TRBJ2-1; TRBD1 might be the D (5 bases). This CDR3 comprises 11 residues. Germline V gene sequence: CDR1 LGHDT, CDR2 YNNKEL (reference sequence). CDR3 sequence: CVSSQTVEQFF. The CDR3 nucleotides are TGTGTCAGCAGCCAGACAGTTGAGCAGTTCTTC.